A single sample is the source of the 6 T cell receptor beta chains below, sequenced in a study of T cells in localized non-small cell lung cancer (dated by TCRdb to 2020 to 2022). Receptor amplification or capture employed the immunoSEQ multiplex PCR assay. TCRdb holds this immuneACCESS table with in-frame rearrangements only. Some clones are missing; in checked studies, unresolved V genes explain under half, and the rest has no known cause. A total of about 25,000 clones appear in this sample, around 87% of them only once. 5% to 6.5% of the sample is taken by the ten largest. Sequencing was performed on peripheral blood, taken before any cancer treatment. The receptors here all came from a male donor aged 60 or over with stage II squamous cell lung carcinoma.

The rearrangement uses TRBV28 and TRBJ2-2, with D possibly being TRBD1 or TRBD2 (5 bases each). Germline CDR1 is MDHEN and CDR2 is SYDVKM. This CDR3 region has 13 residues. The V gene lost 3 bases and the J gene lost 6 bases, with 8 bases spanning the gap. The CDR3 DNA is TGTGCCAGCAGTTTTGGGGGTCCCGGGGAGCTGTTTTTT. As protein: CASSFGGPGELFF.

This rearrangement joins TRBV27 to TRBJ1-3; TRBD1 matches at 10 bases. Per germline, CDR1 MNHEY and CDR2 SMNVEV (reference sequence). The CDR3 extends over 18 amino acids. The V and J ends lost 7 bases and 0 bases, in that order; junction bases with no gene match: 12. CDR3 sequence reads: CASIPGTGAIFSGNTIYF. CDR3 sequence (DNA): TGTGCCAGCATTCCGGGGACAGGGGCCATCTTCTCTGGAAACACCATATATTTT.

This rearrangement joins TRBV6-6 to TRBJ1-2; the D is unclear. This CDR3 is 13 amino acids long. V dropped 4 bases and J dropped 3 bases, with 9 bases sitting between them. CDR1 and CDR2 (germline): MNHNY, SVGAGI (reference sequence). The CDR3 nucleotides read TGTGCCAGCAGTTCTGGAAAGGACTATGGCTACACCTTC. Amino acid sequence: CASSSGKDYGYTF.

V and J are TRBV30 and TRBJ2-3; D is possibly TRBD1 or TRBD2 (5 bases each). The CDR3 runs to 13 residues. Germline loops: CDR1 GTSNPN, CDR2 SVGIG (reference sequence). The V end lost 4 bases, the J end lost 0 bases, and 8 bases lay between the germline ends. The CDR3 nucleotides are TGTGCCTGGACGGGGCCTAGCACAGATACGCAGTATTTT. Translation gives CAWTGPSTDTQYF.

The rearrangement joins TRBV9 to TRBJ2-1, with 10 bases identical to TRBD2. V dropped 4 bases and J dropped 6; count of bases not matched to a gene: 7. Per the germline V gene, CDR1 is SGDLS and CDR2 is YYNGEE. The CDR3 extends over 15 amino acids. The CDR3 loop is CASSLRLAGINEQFF. The CDR3 DNA follows: TGTGCCAGCAGCCTCCGACTAGCGGGTATCAATGAGCAGTTCTTC. The whole variable domain, filled in from reference TRBV9 and TRBJ2-1, reads DSGVTQTPKHLITATGQRVTLRCSPRSGDLSVYWYQQSLDQGLQFLIQYYNGEERAKGNILERFSAQQFPDLHSELNLSSLELGDSALYFCASSLRLAGINEQFFGPGTRLTVL.

The gene calls are TRBV4-3 and TRBJ2-1; D is possibly TRBD1 (6 bases). Germline CDR1 LGHNA, CDR2 YSLEER. V was trimmed by 0 bases and J by 5 bases, leaving 23 bases between them. This CDR3 has 19 amino acids. The CDR3 loop is CASSQDFQSGGRGHNEQFF. Here the CDR3 DNA reads TGCGCCAGCAGCCAAGATTTTCAGAGTGGAGGCAGGGGCCACAATGAGCAGTTCTTC.